A single sample gave rise to the 14 T cell receptor beta chains below, sequenced in a study of OX40 agonist ivuxolimab in advanced cancers. The protocol was immunoSEQ multiplex PCR, while the TCRdb copy is restricted to in-frame clones and leaves out a portion. The table has some 30,000 clones, roughly 74% seen once; the top ten hold around 11%. The source material was CD4+ or CD8+ T cells sorted from blood, sampled in a trial of the OX40 agonist ivuxolimab. The origin of the receptors is an adult with an advanced solid tumor such as melanoma, head and neck, liver or kidney cancer.

This clone was detected once. This rearrangement joins TRBV6-6 to TRBJ1-2; no clear D. CDR3 length equals 14 residues. The V end was cut by 3 bases, the J end by 8 bases, with 16 bases between. Germline V gene lookup returns CDR1 MNHNY and CDR2 SVGAGI (reference sequence). As DNA, the CDR3 is TGTGCCAGCAGTTATAGCCTCTCTGGGGTCGGCTACACCTTC. Its protein is CASSYSLSGVGYTF.

This chain joins TRBV7-9 and TRBJ2-5; 7 positions match TRBD2. Losses at the gene ends were 1 base for V and 5 bases for J; bases not matched to a gene: 7. CDR3 length: 15 residues. Germline CDR1 and CDR2: SEHNR and FQNEAQ (reference sequence). As DNA, the CDR3 is TGTGCCAGCAGCTTAGGTTCGGGGGGTGCGGAGACCCAGTACTTC. Its protein is CASSLGSGGAETQYF.

This clone showed up just a few times. The rearrangement links TRBV27 to TRBJ2-6; a possible D gene is TRBD2 (6 bases). This CDR3 is 14 amino acids long. Germline V gene data show CDR1 as MNHEY and CDR2 as SMNVEV (reference sequence). The V end was cut by 5 bases, the J end by 1 base, with 6 bases between. The CDR3 loop reads CASSGGSGANVLTF. The CDR3, as DNA: TGTGCCAGCAGTGGAGGGTCTGGGGCCAACGTCCTGACTTTC.

The chain combines TRBV2 with TRBJ1-1; possible D gene TRBD1, 6 bases. The V gene's germline CDR1 is SNHLY and CDR2 FYNNEI. This CDR3 has 12 amino acids. Trimming took off 11 bases at V and 0 bases at J, with 10 bases between the two ends. The CDR3, as DNA: TGTGCCTCTACAGGGCTGAACACTGAAGCTTTCTTT. This translates into CASTGLNTEAFF.

The CDR3 coding sequence is TGTGCCAGCAGGCGATATAGGGTTCCAGGGAGGGACTATCGCCAAGAGACCCAGTACTTC. Translated: CASRRYRVPGRDYRQETQYF. The chain is built from TRBV27 and TRBJ2-5; TRBD2 matches 7 bases. Germline assignment: CDR1 MNHEY and CDR2 SMNVEV (reference sequence). The V and J ends lost 6 bases and 1 base, in that order; junction bases with no gene match: 23. The CDR3 covers 20 residues.

The rearrangement links TRBV4-1 to TRBJ1-5; D may be TRBD1 (6 bases). V lost 2 bases and J 4 bases, leaving 9 bases between the germline ends. This CDR3 has 14 amino acids. Per the germline V gene, CDR1 is MGHRA and CDR2 is YSYEKL. This CDR3 reads CASSQPGQNQPQHF. The CDR3 DNA follows: TGCGCCAGCAGCCAACCGGGACAAAATCAGCCCCAGCATTTT.

The chain carries TRBV9 and TRBJ2-3; no definite D call. The CDR3 is 11 residues long. In germline, CDR1 is SGDLS, CDR2 YYNGEE. V gave up 3 bases and J gave up 6 bases, with 5 bases separating them. The CDR3 region has the DNA TGTGCCAGCAGCGGCAGGGATACGCAGTATTTT. This sequence encodes CASSGRDTQYF.

The rearrangement links TRBV21-1 to TRBJ1-4. TRBV21-1 is listed as a pseudogene. The CDR3 extends over 17 amino acids. In DNA form, the CDR3 reads TGTGCCAGCAGCAAAGGCGTGGCTTTAGCAACTAATGAAAAACTGTTTTTT. This codes for CASSKGVALATNEKLFF.

As for this clone: A far larger clone is just one base off, so this is likely a read error. The V and J genes are TRBV4-2 and TRBJ1-2; the D is unclear. V shed 4 bases and J shed 6 bases, with 21 bases lying between them. This CDR3 comprises 16 residues. Germline V lookup: CDR1 LGHNA, CDR2 YNFKEQ. In nucleotides, the CDR3 is TGTGCCAGCAGCCCCACACTCAATATCGGGATTCATGGCTACACCTTC. Amino acid sequence: CASSPTLNIGIHGYTF.

By its share, this clone is medium-sized. The chain is built from TRBV4-1 and TRBJ1-1; 11 nucleotides match TRBD1. There are 14 residues in the CDR3. Germline CDR1 and CDR2: MGHRA and YSYEKL. V gave up 2 bases and J gave up 7 bases; unmatched junction bases: 3. The CDR3 loop is CASSQRTGGYEAFF. The CDR3 nucleotides read TGCGCCAGCAGCCAAAGGACAGGGGGCTATGAAGCTTTCTTT.

V and J are TRBV19 and TRBJ1-1, with TRBD1 matching 9 bases. CDR3 length: 16 residues. Germline V gene lookup returns CDR1 LNHDA and CDR2 SQIVND (reference sequence). The trim removed 4 bases at V and 1 base at J, leaving 7 bases unmatched. The CDR3: CASSKPGQGWNTEAFF. The DNA of the CDR3 is TGTGCCAGTAGTAAACCGGGACAGGGTTGGAACACTGAAGCTTTCTTT.

The genes are TRBV7-9 and TRBJ1-4; no clear D. Between the trimmed V and J ends, which lost 2 bases and 9 bases, there was a span of 7 bases. The length of the CDR3 is 12 residues. CDR1 and CDR2 (germline): SEHNR, FQNEAQ (reference sequence). CDR3 sequence: CASSLIAQKLFF. The CDR3 DNA sequence: TGTGCCAGCAGCTTAATTGCTCAAAAACTGTTTTTT.

The genes are TRBV11-2 and TRBJ2-3, with D possibly matching TRBD1 (6 bases). The CDR3 consists of 14 residues. Germline-derived CDR1 and CDR2 are SGHAT and FQNNGV. Trimming shortened V by 0 bases and J by 8 bases, and 12 bases separated the two germline ends. The chain's CDR3 is CASSLDRGPGTQYF. The DNA for the CDR3 is TGTGCCAGCAGCTTAGACAGGGGTCCGGGTACGCAGTATTTT.

Only a few counts were recorded for this clone. The chain has TRBV5-4 and TRBJ2-5; 8 bases align to TRBD1. V dropped 5 bases and J dropped 4; count of bases not matched to a gene: 10. The CDR3 runs 15 residues. From germline, CDR1 is SGHNT and CDR2 YYREEE (reference sequence). CDR3 sequence (DNA): TGTGCCAGCAGTCGGGACAGGATGACGGGAGAGACCCAGTACTTC. This gives the protein CASSRDRMTGETQYF.